This TCR beta chain is from a study of shared clonotypes between healthy human individuals. Naive CD8 cells were CD45RO-negative, positively selected for CCR7, excluding terminally differentiated effector memory CD45RA+ cells. Data came from immunoSEQ multiplex PCR; TCRdb stores just in-frame clones and leaves some out. The repertoire has approximately 1.9 million clones, roughly 93% of them found once; the top ten carry under 2%. Concerning this clone itself: The target antigen is unknown.

Study conclusions and caveats: Limitation of the genetic and exposure-history diversity represented came from the few donors.

The source of this sequence is a man between 18 and 35 years old in good health. Some clones in this sample may be carry-over from other donors' samples. The sample was naive CD8+ T cells from PBMCs.

As DNA, the CDR3 is TGTGCCAGCAGCTTAGGTCTGGGTTCCAATGAGCAGTTCTTC. Residues: CASSLGLGSNEQFF. The V call is TRBV7-2, the J call TRBJ2-1; D is unclear. CDR3 length: 14 residues. V gave up 1 base and J gave up 6 bases, with 10 bases separating them. Germline CDR1 is SGHTA and CDR2 is FQGNSA.